Reported below is one TCR beta chain. Original data processing: Amplification of reference gene primers provided the estimated nucleated cell counts. Clones were read by immunoSEQ multiplex PCR, and TCRdb kept only the in-frame ones, dropping some. V and J calls and clone size are as listed in that table; D and trimming were resolved from the DNA. Among hundreds of thousands of clones listed, about nine tenths were seen once. The study recruited people aged 18 to 89 years across approximately 24 US areas. All recovered Cohort 3 donors got two negative PCRs, got clearance, or saw symptom resolution. These data are taken from a study of blood T cell repertoires in COVID-19. Germline V lookup: CDR1 SGHTS, CDR2 YDEGEE. This CDR3 comprises 15 residues. Germline trimming cut 2 bases from V and 4 bases from J; bases unmatched to any gene: 8.

The V call is TRBV5-8, the J call TRBJ2-7; 8 bases match TRBD1. The TCR sequence derives from a woman between 25 and 40 years old who had recovered from COVID-19. Sequenced: PBMCs or T cells enriched from blood (not recorded which). For the CDR3, the DNA is TGTGCCAGCAGCTTTGGACAGGGTCTTATGTACGAGCAGTACTTC. Translated, it gives CASSFGQGLMYEQYF.